The source of this TCR beta chain is a study of blood T cells in healthy people across ages. Overall study context: Using template switching, researchers captured about one barcoded beta molecule for each two T cells.

Study-level points and caveats: No conclusive comparison of naive versus antigen-experienced cells was possible with unsorted PBMCs. No one knew whether donors had CMV, which possibly confounded expanded clonotype changes.

The CDR3 extends over 12 amino acids. Between the trimmed V and J ends, which lost 3 bases and 0 bases, there was a span of 1 base. Per germline, CDR1 LGHDT and CDR2 YNNKEL (reference sequence). Next came a second PCR, run for roughly 6 to 11 cycles, which used a sample-barcoded 5' primer along with a J-beta primer mix. MiXCR was run by TCRdb on the 5' RACE reads, yielding one entry per CDR3 protein. The sample lists roughly 1 million distinct CDR3 sequences, approximately 25% occurring once. Many counts were recorded for this clonotype. Its specificity is not known. These same data were also listed under a study on T cells of mothers and their children. That study reports: In this cohort, donors were three healthy Caucasian mothers plus their six children.

This rearrangement joins TRBV3-1 to TRBJ2-3; no firm D call. The TCR comes from a girl aged 2 to 9 in good health. Material: blood. The CDR3 region is CASSHSTDTQYF. CDR3 in DNA: TGTGCCAGCAGCCACAGCACAGATACGCAGTATTTT.